The 5 T cell receptor beta chains given below trace back to one sample, sequenced in a study of T cell responses to AZD1222 COVID-19 vaccine. Generated by immunoSEQ multiplex PCR, the TCRdb table keeps only in-frame clones and is missing some. This table has 90,000 to 120,000 clones, under 95% appearing once. This specimen consisted of peripheral blood, obtained on day 0 of AZD1222 vaccination. The receptor set was obtained from an adult in good health.

This rearrangement joins TRBV13 to TRBJ2-6, with TRBD1 identical over 7 bases. Trimming took 0 bases from V and 3 from J; bases not matched to a gene: 11. The CDR3 consists of 19 residues. Germline CDR1 and CDR2: PRHDT and FYEKMQ (reference sequence). The CDR3 region has the DNA TGTGCCAGCAGCTTAGGAACAGGGGCAGACATCGGTGGGGCCAACGTCCTGACTTTC. Amino acid sequence: CASSLGTGADIGGANVLTF.

The chain combines TRBV6-5 with TRBJ1-3; D gene ambiguous. V dropped 5 bases and J dropped 4 bases, with 12 bases sitting between them. Per the germline V gene, CDR1 is MNHEY and CDR2 is SVGAGI. This CDR3 spans 14 amino acids. The CDR3 here is CASSPTPQGNTIYF. The CDR3 nucleotides are TGTGCCAGCAGTCCAACGCCTCAGGGAAACACCATATATTTT.

The rearrangement links TRBV7-2 to TRBJ2-2; D may be TRBD2 (6 bases). The CDR3 covers 14 residues. Trimming shortened V by 5 bases and J by 5 bases, and 12 bases separated the two germline ends. Per germline, CDR1 SGHTA and CDR2 FQGNSA. The CDR3 DNA follows: TGTGCCAGCAGCCAAAGGCGGGAAACCGGGGAGCTGTTTTTT. Translating it yields CASSQRRETGELFF.

This clone occurred once. The chain links TRBV18 to TRBJ2-3; D gene unclear. The CDR3 consists of 15 residues. Germline-derived CDR1 and CDR2 are KGHSH and LQKENI. Trimming took 4 bases from V and 2 from J, leaving 13 bases between them. Written as DNA, the CDR3 is TGTGCCAGCTCACTGTCCGGGCACAACACAGATACGCAGTATTTT. Amino acid sequence: CASSLSGHNTDTQYF.

This rearrangement joins TRBV6-5 to TRBJ1-2, with 8 bases identical to TRBD1. CDR1 and CDR2 from the germline V gene are MNHEY and SVGAGI. There are 14 residues in the CDR3. Trimming at V came to 4 bases and at J to 0 bases, leaving 1 base not matched to a gene. The CDR3 nucleotides are TGTGCCAGCAGTTCGACAGGGGCTAACTATGGCTACACCTTC. It encodes CASSSTGANYGYTF.